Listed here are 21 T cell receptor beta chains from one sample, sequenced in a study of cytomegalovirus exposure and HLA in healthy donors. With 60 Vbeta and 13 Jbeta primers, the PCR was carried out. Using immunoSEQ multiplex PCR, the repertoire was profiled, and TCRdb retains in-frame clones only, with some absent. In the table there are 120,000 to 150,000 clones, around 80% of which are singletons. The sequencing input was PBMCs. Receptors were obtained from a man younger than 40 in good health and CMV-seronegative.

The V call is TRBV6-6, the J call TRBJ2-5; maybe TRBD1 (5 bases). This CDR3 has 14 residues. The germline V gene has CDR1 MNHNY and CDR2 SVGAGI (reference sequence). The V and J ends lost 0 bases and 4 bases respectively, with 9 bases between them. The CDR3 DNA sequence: TGTGCCAGCAGTTACTCCCGTCAGGGAGAGACCCAGTACTTC. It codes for CASSYSRQGETQYF.

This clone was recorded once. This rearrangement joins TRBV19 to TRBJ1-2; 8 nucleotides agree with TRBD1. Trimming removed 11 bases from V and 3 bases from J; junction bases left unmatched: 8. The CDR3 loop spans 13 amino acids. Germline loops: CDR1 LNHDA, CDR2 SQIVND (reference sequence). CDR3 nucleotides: TGTGCCGGACATATGGACAGGGACTATGGCTACACCTTC. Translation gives CAGHMDRDYGYTF.

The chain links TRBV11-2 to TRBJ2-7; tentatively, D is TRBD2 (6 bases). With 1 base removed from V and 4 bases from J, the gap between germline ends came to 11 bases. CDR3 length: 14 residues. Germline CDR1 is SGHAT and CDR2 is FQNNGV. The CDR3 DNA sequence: TGTGCCAGCAGCTTAGGACGGGGGTTTTACGAGCAGTACTTC. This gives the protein CASSLGRGFYEQYF.

Here the CDR3 reads CASSSSPGFTDTQYF. CDR3 DNA sequence: TGTGCCAGCAGCTCATCTCCGGGATTCACAGATACGCAGTATTTT. The chain employs TRBV9 and TRBJ2-3; tentative D call: TRBD2 (5 bases). Deletions cut 4 bases from V and 2 bases from J, with 14 bases between. Germline V gene sequence: CDR1 SGDLS, CDR2 YYNGEE. The CDR3 loop spans 15 amino acids.

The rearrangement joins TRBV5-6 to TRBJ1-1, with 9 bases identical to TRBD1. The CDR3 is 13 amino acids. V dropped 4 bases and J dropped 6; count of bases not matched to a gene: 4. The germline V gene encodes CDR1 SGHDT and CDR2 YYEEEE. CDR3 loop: CASSAQGAAEAFF. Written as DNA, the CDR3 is TGTGCCAGCAGCGCACAGGGGGCCGCTGAAGCTTTCTTT.

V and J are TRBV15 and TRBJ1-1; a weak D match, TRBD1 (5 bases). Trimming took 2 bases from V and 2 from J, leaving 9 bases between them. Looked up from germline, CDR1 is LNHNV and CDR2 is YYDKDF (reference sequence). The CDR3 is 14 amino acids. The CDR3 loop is CATSRKQGNTEAFF. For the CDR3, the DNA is TGTGCCACCAGCAGAAAGCAGGGTAACACTGAAGCTTTCTTT.

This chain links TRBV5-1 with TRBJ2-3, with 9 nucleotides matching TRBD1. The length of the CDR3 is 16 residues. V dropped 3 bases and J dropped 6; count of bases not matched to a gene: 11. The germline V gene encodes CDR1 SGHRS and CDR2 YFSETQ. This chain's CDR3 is CASSSDRGLVQDTQYF. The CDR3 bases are TGCGCCAGCAGCTCAGACAGGGGGTTGGTCCAGGATACGCAGTATTTT.

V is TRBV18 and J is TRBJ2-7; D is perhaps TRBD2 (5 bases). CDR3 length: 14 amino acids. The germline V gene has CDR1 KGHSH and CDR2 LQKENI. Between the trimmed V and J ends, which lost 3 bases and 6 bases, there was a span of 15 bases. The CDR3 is CASSPNGDSGEQYF. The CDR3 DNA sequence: TGTGCCAGCTCACCTAACGGGGATTCTGGCGAGCAGTACTTC.

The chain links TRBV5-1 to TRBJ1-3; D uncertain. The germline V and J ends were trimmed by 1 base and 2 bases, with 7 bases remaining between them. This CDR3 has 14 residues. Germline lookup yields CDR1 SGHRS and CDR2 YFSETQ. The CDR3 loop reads CASSLSGTGNTIYF. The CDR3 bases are TGCGCCAGCAGCTTGAGCGGGACTGGAAACACCATATATTTT.

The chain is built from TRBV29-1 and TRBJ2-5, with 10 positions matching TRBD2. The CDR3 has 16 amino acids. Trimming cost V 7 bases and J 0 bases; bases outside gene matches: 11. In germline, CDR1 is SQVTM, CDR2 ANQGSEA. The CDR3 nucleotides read TGCAGCGGCCTGAAGGCTAGCGGGGGCCACCAAGAGACCCAGTACTTC. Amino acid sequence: CSGLKASGGHQETQYF.

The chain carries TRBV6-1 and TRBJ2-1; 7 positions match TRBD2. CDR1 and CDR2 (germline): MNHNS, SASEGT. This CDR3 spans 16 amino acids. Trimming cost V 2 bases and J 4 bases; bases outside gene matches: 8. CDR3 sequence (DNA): TGTGCCAGCAGTGAAAGGTTCGGCGGGGGTTACAATGAGCAGTTCTTC. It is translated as CASSERFGGGYNEQFF.

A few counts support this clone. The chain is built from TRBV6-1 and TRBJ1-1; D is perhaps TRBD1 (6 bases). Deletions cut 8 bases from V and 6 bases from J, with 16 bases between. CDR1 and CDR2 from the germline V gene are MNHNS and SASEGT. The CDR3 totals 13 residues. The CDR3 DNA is TGTGCCAGCCAGACCAGGGGCTCGGCTGAAGCTTTCTTT. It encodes CASQTRGSAEAFF.

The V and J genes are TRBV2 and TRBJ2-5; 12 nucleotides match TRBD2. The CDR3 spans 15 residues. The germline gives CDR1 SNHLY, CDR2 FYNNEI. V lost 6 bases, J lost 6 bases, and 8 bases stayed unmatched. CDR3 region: CASRETSGGQKTQYF. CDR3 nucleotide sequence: TGTGCCAGCAGGGAAACTAGCGGGGGGCAAAAGACCCAGTACTTC.

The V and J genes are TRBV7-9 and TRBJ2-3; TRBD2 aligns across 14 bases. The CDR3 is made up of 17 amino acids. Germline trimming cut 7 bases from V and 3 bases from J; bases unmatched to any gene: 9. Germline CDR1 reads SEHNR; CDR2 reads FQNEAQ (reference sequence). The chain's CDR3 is CASKQLGLAGETDTQYF. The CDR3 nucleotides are TGTGCCAGCAAACAGCTGGGACTAGCGGGAGAGACAGATACGCAGTATTTT.

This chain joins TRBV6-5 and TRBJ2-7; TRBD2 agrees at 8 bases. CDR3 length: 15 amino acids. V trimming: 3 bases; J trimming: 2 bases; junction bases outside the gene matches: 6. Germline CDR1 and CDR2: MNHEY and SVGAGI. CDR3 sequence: CASSYQAGAPYEQYF. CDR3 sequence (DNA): TGTGCCAGCAGTTATCAAGCGGGAGCCCCCTACGAGCAGTACTTC.

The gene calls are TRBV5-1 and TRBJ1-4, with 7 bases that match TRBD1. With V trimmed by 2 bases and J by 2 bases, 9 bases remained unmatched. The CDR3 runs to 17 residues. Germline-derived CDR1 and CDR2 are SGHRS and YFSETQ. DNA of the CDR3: TGCGCCAGCAGCTTCGAAACCGGACAGGCCACTAATGAAAAACTGTTTTTT. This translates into CASSFETGQATNEKLFF.

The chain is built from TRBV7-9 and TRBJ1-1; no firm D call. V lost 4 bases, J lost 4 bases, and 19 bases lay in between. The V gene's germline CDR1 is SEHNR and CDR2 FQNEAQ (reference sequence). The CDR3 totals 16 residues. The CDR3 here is CASSYVTPLRSTEAFF. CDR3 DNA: TGTGCCAGCAGCTACGTGACGCCCCTCCGGAGCACTGAAGCTTTCTTT.

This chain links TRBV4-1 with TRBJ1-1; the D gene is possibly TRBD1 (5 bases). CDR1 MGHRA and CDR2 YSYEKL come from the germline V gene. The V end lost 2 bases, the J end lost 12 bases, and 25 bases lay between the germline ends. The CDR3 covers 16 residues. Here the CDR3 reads CASSQRNSKGATVTFF. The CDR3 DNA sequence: TGCGCCAGCAGCCAAAGGAACTCCAAAGGGGCGACCGTGACTTTCTTT.

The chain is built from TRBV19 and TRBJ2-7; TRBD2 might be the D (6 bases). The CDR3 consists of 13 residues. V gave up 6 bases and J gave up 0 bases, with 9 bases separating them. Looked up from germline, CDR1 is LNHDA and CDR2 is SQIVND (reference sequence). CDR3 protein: CASRMGGSYEQYF. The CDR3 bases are TGTGCCAGTAGGATGGGGGGCTCCTACGAGCAGTACTTC.

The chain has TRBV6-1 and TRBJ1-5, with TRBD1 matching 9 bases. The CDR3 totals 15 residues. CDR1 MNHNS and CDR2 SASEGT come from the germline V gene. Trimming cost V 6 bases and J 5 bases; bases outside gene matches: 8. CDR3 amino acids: CASSGTGRLDQPQHF. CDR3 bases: TGTGCCAGCAGCGGGACAGGGAGGCTAGATCAGCCCCAGCATTTT.

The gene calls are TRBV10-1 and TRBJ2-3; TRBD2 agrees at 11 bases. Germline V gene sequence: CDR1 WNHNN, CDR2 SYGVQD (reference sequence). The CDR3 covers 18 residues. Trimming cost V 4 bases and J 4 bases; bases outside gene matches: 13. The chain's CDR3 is CASSAARTIAGGPDTQYF. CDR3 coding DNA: TGCGCCAGCAGTGCCGCAAGAACAATAGCGGGGGGGCCAGATACGCAGTATTTT.